The 6 T cell receptor beta chains presented below share a single source sample, sequenced in a study of T cell changes during pregnancy in multiple sclerosis. Produced via immunoSEQ multiplex PCR; TCRdb's table is partial and in-frame only. The sample gives 85,000 to 95,000 clones, 91% of which show up once; less than 2% is in the top ten. The specimen was peripheral blood, collected after pregnancy. The receptors derive from a female donor in good health, enrolled as a control in a pregnancy study.

The chain has TRBV5-1 and TRBJ1-1; D call uncertain. The CDR3 covers 14 residues. Germline CDR1 SGHRS, CDR2 YFSETQ. V was shortened by 1 base and J by 1 base, with 8 bases between the two germline ends. This chain's CDR3 is CASSLLVENTEAFF. The CDR3, as DNA: TGCGCCAGCAGCTTGCTGGTAGAGAACACTGAAGCTTTCTTT.

The chain carries TRBV7-9 and TRBJ2-5, with 8 bases fitting TRBD1. The ends lost 4 bases at V and 5 bases at J; junction bases unmatched: 9. The CDR3 runs 15 residues. The germline gives CDR1 SEHNR, CDR2 FQNEAQ (reference sequence). This CDR3 reads CASSSSGQGRETQYF. The CDR3 region has the DNA TGTGCCAGCAGCTCAAGTGGACAGGGCCGGGAGACCCAGTACTTC.

The V call is TRBV2, the J call TRBJ2-4; 12 bases fit TRBD2. Germline V CDR1 and CDR2: SNHLY, FYNNEI. V trimming: 4 bases; J trimming: 2 bases; junction bases outside the gene matches: 9. This CDR3 region has 18 residues. The CDR3 bases are TGTGCCAGCAGTGTCCTAGCGGGGGGGCGGGGAACCAAAAACATTCAGTACTTC. Translation gives CASSVLAGGRGTKNIQYF.

V and J are TRBV14 and TRBJ1-2; TRBD1 matches 8 bases. V lost 6 bases and J lost 7; bases outside the gene matches: 10. The V gene's germline CDR1 is SGHDN and CDR2 FVKESK. The CDR3 is made up of 14 amino acids. CDR3 region: CASSLTTGGAGYTF. The CDR3 coding sequence is TGTGCCAGCAGTCTTACAACAGGGGGTGCTGGCTACACCTTC.

The genes are TRBV19 and TRBJ1-1; D gene ambiguous. The CDR3 extends over 14 amino acids. V dropped 10 bases and J dropped 4 bases, with 19 bases sitting between them. Germline CDR1 and CDR2: LNHDA and SQIVND (reference sequence). Here the CDR3 reads CAIEGPGFTTEAFF. The CDR3 nucleotides read TGTGCCATAGAAGGTCCCGGGTTTACCACTGAAGCTTTCTTT.

The V call is TRBV10-3, the J call TRBJ2-3, with D perhaps TRBD2 (7 bases). Germline V CDR1 and CDR2: ENHRY, SYGVKD. Trimming removed 10 bases at V and 2 bases at J, with 10 bases between. This CDR3 has 12 residues. The CDR3 here is CATAGATDTQYF. DNA of the CDR3: TGTGCCACCGCGGGGGCCACAGATACGCAGTATTTT.